This entry lists 25 T cell receptor beta chains sequenced from one sample in a study of T cell responses to AZD1222 COVID-19 vaccine. Using immunoSEQ multiplex PCR, the repertoire was profiled, and TCRdb retains in-frame clones only, with some absent. The table records 120,000 or so clones, over 75% of them present only once. The sample here was peripheral blood, taken on day 0 of AZD1222 vaccination. The receptors were gathered from an adult in good health.

The CDR3 region is CASSLSTGTMNTEAFF. The CDR3 coding sequence is TGTGCCAGCAGCTTGAGCACCGGGACGATGAACACTGAAGCTTTCTTT. The genes are TRBV5-8 and TRBJ1-1; D might be TRBD1 (5 bases). The CDR3 is 16 amino acids. Deletions cut 1 base from V and 0 bases from J, with 13 bases between. The germline V gene encodes CDR1 SGHTS and CDR2 YDEGEE. Drawing the rest from reference TRBV5-8 and TRBJ1-1, the complete variable domain is EAGVTQSPTHLIKTRGQQATLRCSPISGHTSVYWYQQALGLGLQFLLWYDEGEERNRGNFPPRFSGRQFPNYSSELNVNALELEDSALYLCASSLSTGTMNTEAFFGQGTRLTVV.

Worth noting for this clone: Other DNA sequences in this specimen translate into the identical CDR3. The chain is built from TRBV6-5 and TRBJ2-7, with a tentative D call TRBD2 (5 bases). The V end lost 6 bases, the J end lost 4 bases, and 7 bases lay between the germline ends. The CDR3 length is 11 residues. Germline V lookup: CDR1 MNHEY, CDR2 SVGAGI. CDR3 in DNA: TGTGCCAGCAGCCGGACTTACGAGCAGTACTTC. It encodes CASSRTYEQYF.

In its sample, this clone was seen a few times. This chain uses TRBV11-3 with TRBJ2-7, with D perhaps matching TRBD2 (5 bases). The ends were cut back, 4 bases at V and 3 bases at J, with 10 bases in the middle. Germline CDR1 SGHNT, CDR2 YENEEA. The CDR3 is 13 residues long. The CDR3 sequence: CASSSLAGYEQYF. CDR3 nucleotide sequence: TGTGCCAGCAGCTCCCTAGCCGGCTACGAGCAGTACTTC.

The genes are TRBV7-9 and TRBJ1-2, with D perhaps TRBD1 (6 bases). The CDR3 sequence is 15 residues long. Germline CDR1 is SEHNR and CDR2 is FQNEAQ (reference sequence). Trimming cost V 6 bases and J 2 bases, with 16 bases left between them. CDR3 in amino acids: CASSPWGGANYGYTF. In nucleotides, the CDR3 is TGTGCCAGCAGTCCCTGGGGGGGCGCGAACTATGGCTACACCTTC.

V is TRBV3-1 (or the pseudogene TRBV3-2) and J is TRBJ2-7; D remains ambiguous. The V end lost 1 base, the J end lost 1 base, and 20 bases lay between the germline ends. Germline V gene sequence: CDR1 LGHDT, CDR2 YNNKEL (reference sequence). This CDR3 has 18 amino acids. The CDR3 sequence is CASSQGPFSAGESYEQYF. The CDR3 DNA reads TGTGCCAGCAGCCAAGGACCTTTCTCAGCAGGAGAGTCCTACGAGCAGTACTTC.

CDR3 sequence: CASSKGTGYGYTF. The CDR3, as DNA: TGTGCCAGCAGCAAAGGGACAGGCTATGGCTACACCTTC. The J gene is TRBJ1-2, the V gene TRBV21-1; the table's TRBD1 call for D was not verified on the DNA. TRBV21-1 is flagged as a pseudogene. The CDR3 spans 13 residues.

The sample holds a few counts of this clone. This chain links TRBV28 with TRBJ1-2; 7 bases line up with TRBD1. J gave up 4 bases and V 5 bases, and 16 bases lay outside the gene matches. The CDR3 spans 17 residues. Germline CDR1 is MDHEN and CDR2 is SYDVKM. The CDR3 region has the DNA TGTGCCAGCAGTACATCGACAGGGTCCGGTCCCATCTATGGCTACACCTTC. This sequence encodes CASSTSTGSGPIYGYTF.

The V and J genes are TRBV5-1 and TRBJ2-1; 10 bases agree with TRBD2. Germline V gene sequence: CDR1 SGHRS, CDR2 YFSETQ. This CDR3 has 17 amino acids. After removal of 2 bases from V and 0 bases from J, the junction contained 5 bases not matched to a gene. The CDR3 here is CASSFGLAAGSYNEQFF. CDR3 nucleotides: TGCGCCAGCAGCTTTGGACTAGCGGCCGGCTCCTACAATGAGCAGTTCTTC.

The chain combines TRBV6-5 with TRBJ2-5; D is ambiguous. Between the trimmed V and J ends, which lost 0 bases and 4 bases, there was a span of 12 bases. CDR3 length: 15 amino acids. Germline V CDR1 and CDR2: MNHEY, SVGAGI. The CDR3 DNA reads as TGTGCCAGCAGTTACTCGTGGGCAGAACTAGAGACCCAGTACTTC. Translation gives CASSYSWAELETQYF.

The sample holds one count of this clone. The CDR3 reads CASSQGPRGIGYTF. The CDR3 nucleotides are TGCGCCAGCAGTCAGGGCCCCAGGGGGATCGGCTACACCTTC. The rearrangement links TRBV23-1 to TRBJ1-2, with 7 bases identical to TRBD1. TRBV23-1 is an open reading frame, and its role is uncertain. After removal of 3 bases from V and 8 bases from J, the junction contained 9 bases not matched to a gene. CDR3 size: 14 residues.

The chain uses TRBV7-9 and TRBJ1-2, with a weak D call TRBD1 (5 bases). The germline CDR1 and CDR2 sequences are SEHNR and FQNEAQ (reference sequence). The ends were cut back, 1 base at V and 8 bases at J, with 20 bases in the middle. This CDR3 has 16 residues. CDR3 DNA sequence: TGTGCCAGCAGCTTAGACCCCCTATTGGGGGAAAGGGGCTACACCTTC. This translates into CASSLDPLLGERGYTF.

J is TRBJ2-4 and V is TRBV30; TRBD2 might be the D (6 bases). Between the trimmed V and J ends, which lost 1 base and 8 bases, there was a span of 15 bases. The CDR3 totals 14 residues. CDR1 is GTSNPN, CDR2 SVGIG, per germline (reference sequence). CDR3 nucleotides: TGTGCCTGGAGTGGGGGAGGTCAGAGGTACATTCAGTACTTC. This sequence encodes CAWSGGGQRYIQYF.

The chain employs TRBV7-9 and TRBJ2-4; D might be TRBD2 (6 bases). CDR1 is SEHNR and CDR2 is FQNEAQ in the germline V gene (reference sequence). The length of the CDR3 is 13 residues. The V end lost 5 bases, the J end lost 7 bases, and 12 bases lay between the germline ends. As DNA, the CDR3 is TGTGCCAGCAGCCCCAGCCGGGGGAACATTCAGTACTTC. This codes for CASSPSRGNIQYF. Full variable domain (missing parts from reference TRBV7-9 and TRBJ2-4): DTGVSQNPRHKITKRGQNVTFRCDPISEHNRLYWYRQTLGQGPEFLTYFQNEAQLEKSRLLSDRFSAERPKGSFSTLEIQRTEQGDSAMYLCASSPSRGNIQYFGAGTRLSVL.

V usage is TRBV27 and J usage is TRBJ1-4; perhaps TRBD1 as D (5 bases). This CDR3 has 15 amino acids. V lost 2 bases and J lost 4, with 11 bases in between. CDR1 and CDR2 from the germline V gene are MNHEY and SMNVEV (reference sequence). In nucleotides, the CDR3 is TGTGCCAGCAGTTTACAAGGGCAGGGTAATGAAAAACTGTTTTTT. Translating gives CASSLQGQGNEKLFF.

The chain employs TRBV2 and TRBJ2-1; 7 nucleotides line up with TRBD1. Germline V gene data show CDR1 as SNHLY and CDR2 as FYNNEI. There are 13 residues in the CDR3. With 6 bases clipped from V and 5 bases from J, the junction kept 4 bases outside the gene matches. The CDR3 nucleotides are TGTGCCAGCAGATCTGGGACAGACAATGAGCAGTTCTTC. The encoded protein is CASRSGTDNEQFF.

The chain carries TRBV4-1 and TRBJ2-2; TRBD2 might be the D (6 bases). V lost 4 bases to trimming and J lost 6 bases, with 12 bases between them. The CDR3 length is 14 residues. Germline V CDR1 and CDR2: MGHRA, YSYEKL. As DNA, the CDR3 is TGCGCCAGCAGCCGCGGGACGCAGGCCGGGGAGCTGTTTTTT. This sequence encodes CASSRGTQAGELFF.

The count of this clone is one. The J gene is TRBJ1-2, the V gene TRBV5-1; tentative D call: TRBD1 (5 bases). The germline gives CDR1 SGHRS, CDR2 YFSETQ. V was shortened by 0 bases and J by 4 bases, with 16 bases between the two germline ends. This CDR3 contains 16 residues. The CDR3 region is CASSLGSWRTPYGYTF. In nucleotides, the CDR3 is TGCGCCAGCAGCTTGGGATCGTGGCGGACACCCTATGGCTACACCTTC.

This clone was counted a few times. CDR3: CASTREGEQYF. The CDR3 DNA reads TGTGCCAGCACCCGGGAGGGAGAGCAGTACTTC. The chain links TRBV7-9 to TRBJ2-7; 8 bases are shared with TRBD2. This CDR3 has 11 residues. V shed 7 bases and J 7 bases; nucleotides not matched to a gene: 3. Germline V gene lookup returns CDR1 SEHNR and CDR2 FQNEAQ (reference sequence).

V usage is TRBV18 and J usage is TRBJ1-1; the match to TRBD1 covers 7 bases. There are 15 residues in the CDR3. Germline loops: CDR1 KGHSH, CDR2 LQKENI. With 3 bases clipped from V and 1 base from J, the junction kept 5 bases outside the gene matches. This chain's CDR3 is CASSPTGRANTEAFF. The CDR3 DNA reads as TGTGCCAGCTCACCGACAGGGAGGGCGAACACTGAAGCTTTCTTT.

With respect to this clone: At one boundary the junction diverges from the germline segment, which might be a read error. The chain couples TRBV6-6 to TRBJ1-5; D unclear. This CDR3 has 13 amino acids. Per the germline V gene, CDR1 is MNHNY and CDR2 is SVGAGI (reference sequence). CDR3 loop: CASSSPQSQAQHF. Here the CDR3 DNA reads TGTGCCAGCAGTTCCCCCCAGAGTCAGGCCCAGCATTTT.

The V gene is TRBV12-3 or TRBV12-4, the J gene TRBJ1-6; perhaps TRBD1 as D (6 bases). CDR3 length: 13 amino acids. V lost 6 bases and J lost 10, with 13 bases in between. This chain's CDR3 is CASRNTGNSPLHF. The DNA for the CDR3 is TGTGCCAGCAGGAATACAGGGAACTCACCCCTCCACTTT.

The rearrangement uses TRBV7-2 and TRBJ1-5; maybe TRBD1 (6 bases). Trimming cost V 4 bases and J 7 bases, with 11 bases left between them. The CDR3 extends over 13 amino acids. Looked up from germline, CDR1 is SGHTA and CDR2 is FQGNSA. DNA for the CDR3: TGTGCCAGCAGCTCTAACAGGGAACAGCCCCAGCATTTT. Translation: CASSSNREQPQHF.

This clone was detected only a few times. The chain couples TRBV3-1 (or the pseudogene TRBV3-2) to TRBJ2-7, with D possibly matching TRBD2 (5 bases). The germline V gene encodes CDR1 LGHDT and CDR2 YNNKEL (reference sequence). Trimming left V 4 bases short and J 0 bases short, with 16 bases between. This CDR3 region has 16 residues. The CDR3 protein is CASSPRRRVDSYEQYF. The DNA for the CDR3 is TGTGCCAGCAGCCCCCGTCGGCGGGTGGACTCCTACGAGCAGTACTTC.

The chain is built from TRBV7-9 and TRBJ2-5; D may be TRBD2 (7 bases). The CDR3 has 16 amino acids. The V end was cut by 5 bases, the J end by 4 bases, with 20 bases between. CDR1 and CDR2 from the germline V gene are SEHNR and FQNEAQ (reference sequence). CDR3 coding DNA: TGTGCCAGCAGCCCCAGAGGCGGGGGCGTTTCAGAGACCCAGTACTTC. The encoded protein is CASSPRGGGVSETQYF.

The chain carries TRBV7-9 and TRBJ2-1; 9 positions agree with TRBD1. This CDR3 is 16 amino acids long. Unmatched junction bases numbered 9, after V lost 5 bases and J lost 4 bases. CDR1 is SEHNR, CDR2 FQNEAQ, per germline (reference sequence). Here the CDR3 DNA reads TGTGCCAGCAGCCGACGCGGACAGGGGATTTACAATGAGCAGTTCTTC. This translates into CASSRRGQGIYNEQFF.